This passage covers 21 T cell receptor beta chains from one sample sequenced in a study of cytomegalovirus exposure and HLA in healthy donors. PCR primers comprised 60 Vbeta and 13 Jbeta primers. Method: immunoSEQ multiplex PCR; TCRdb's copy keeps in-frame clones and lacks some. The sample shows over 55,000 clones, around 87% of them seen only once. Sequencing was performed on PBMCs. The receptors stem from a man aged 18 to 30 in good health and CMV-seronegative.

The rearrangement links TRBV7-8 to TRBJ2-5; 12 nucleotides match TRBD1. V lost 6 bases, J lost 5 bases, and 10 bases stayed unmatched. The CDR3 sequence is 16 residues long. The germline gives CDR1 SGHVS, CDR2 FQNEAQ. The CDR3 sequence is CASRPPGQGAEETQYF. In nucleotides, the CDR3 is TGTGCCAGCAGACCTCCGGGACAGGGGGCGGAGGAGACCCAGTACTTC. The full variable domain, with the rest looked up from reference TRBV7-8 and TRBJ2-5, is GAGVSQSPRYKVAKRGQDVALRCDPISGHVSLFWYQQALGQGPEFLTYFQNEAQLDKSGLPSDRFFAERPEGSVSTLKIQRTQQEDSAVYLCASRPPGQGAEETQYFGPGTRLLVL.

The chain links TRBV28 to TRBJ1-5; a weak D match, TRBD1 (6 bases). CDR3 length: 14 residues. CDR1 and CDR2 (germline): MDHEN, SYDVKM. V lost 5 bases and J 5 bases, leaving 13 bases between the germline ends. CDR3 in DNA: TGTGCCAGCAGTGACGGTTACAGGGATCAGCCCCAGCATTTT. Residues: CASSDGYRDQPQHF.

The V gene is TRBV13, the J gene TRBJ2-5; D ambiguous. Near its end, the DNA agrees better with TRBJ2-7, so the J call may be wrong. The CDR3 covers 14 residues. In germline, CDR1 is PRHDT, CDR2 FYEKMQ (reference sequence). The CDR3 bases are TGTGCCAGCAGCTTAGGTTTGATCTCCTACGAGCAGTACTTC. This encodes CASSLGLISYEQYF.

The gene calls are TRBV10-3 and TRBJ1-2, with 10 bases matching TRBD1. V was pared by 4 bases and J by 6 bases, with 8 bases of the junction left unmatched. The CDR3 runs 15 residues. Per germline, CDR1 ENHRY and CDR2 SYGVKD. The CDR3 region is CAISGDRGQDNGYTF. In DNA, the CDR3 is TGTGCCATCAGTGGCGACAGGGGGCAAGATAATGGCTACACCTTC.

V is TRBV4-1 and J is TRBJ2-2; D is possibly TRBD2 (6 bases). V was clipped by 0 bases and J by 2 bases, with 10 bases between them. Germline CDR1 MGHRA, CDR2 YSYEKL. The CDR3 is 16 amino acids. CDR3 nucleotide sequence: TGCGCCAGCAGCCAAGATGGCGGGGCCAACACCGGGGAGCTGTTTTTT. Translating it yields CASSQDGGANTGELFF.

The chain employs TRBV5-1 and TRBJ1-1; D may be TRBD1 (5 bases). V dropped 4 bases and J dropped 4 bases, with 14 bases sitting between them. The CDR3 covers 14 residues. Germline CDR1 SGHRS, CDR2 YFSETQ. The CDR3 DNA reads TGCGCCAGCAGCCCCCTAGACAGCCTCACTGAAGCTTTCTTT. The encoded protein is CASSPLDSLTEAFF. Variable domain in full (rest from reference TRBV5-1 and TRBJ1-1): KAGVTQTPRYLIKTRGQQVTLSCSPISGHRSVSWYQQTPGQGLQFLFEYFSETQRNKGNFPGRFSGRQFSNSRSEMNVSTLELGDSALYLCASSPLDSLTEAFFGQGTRLTVV.

This CDR3 is CASSPGAVYGQIYEQYF. In nucleotides, the CDR3 is TGTGCCAGCAGCCCAGGGGCAGTTTACGGCCAGATCTACGAGCAGTACTTC. This rearrangement joins TRBV11-2 to TRBJ2-7; a possible D gene is TRBD1 (6 bases). V lost 5 bases and J 3 bases, leaving 23 bases between the germline ends. This CDR3 has 17 amino acids. CDR1 is SGHAT, CDR2 FQNNGV, per germline. The full variable domain, with the rest looked up from reference TRBV11-2 and TRBJ2-7, is EAGVAQSPRYKIIEKRQSVAFWCNPISGHATLYWYQQILGQGPKLLIQFQNNGVVDDSQLPKDRFSAERLKGVDSTLKIQPAKLEDSAVYLCASSPGAVYGQIYEQYFGPGTRLTVT.

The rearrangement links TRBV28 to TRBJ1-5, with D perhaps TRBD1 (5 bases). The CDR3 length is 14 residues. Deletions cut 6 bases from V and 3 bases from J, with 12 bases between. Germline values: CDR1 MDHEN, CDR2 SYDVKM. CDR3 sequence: CASRRYRFNQPQHF. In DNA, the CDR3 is TGTGCCAGCAGGAGATACAGGTTCAATCAGCCCCAGCATTTT.

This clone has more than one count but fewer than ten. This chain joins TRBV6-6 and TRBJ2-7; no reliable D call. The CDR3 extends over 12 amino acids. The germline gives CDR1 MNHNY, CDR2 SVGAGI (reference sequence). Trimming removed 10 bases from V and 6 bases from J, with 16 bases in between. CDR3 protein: CATARDSGEQYF. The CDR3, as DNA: TGTGCCACCGCTCGTGATAGTGGCGAGCAGTACTTC.

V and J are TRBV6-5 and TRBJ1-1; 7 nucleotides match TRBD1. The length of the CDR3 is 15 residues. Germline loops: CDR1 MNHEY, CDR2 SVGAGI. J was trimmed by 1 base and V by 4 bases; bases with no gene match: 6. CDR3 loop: CASSFTGVGNTEAFF. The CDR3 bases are TGTGCCAGCAGTTTCACAGGGGTAGGGAACACTGAAGCTTTCTTT.

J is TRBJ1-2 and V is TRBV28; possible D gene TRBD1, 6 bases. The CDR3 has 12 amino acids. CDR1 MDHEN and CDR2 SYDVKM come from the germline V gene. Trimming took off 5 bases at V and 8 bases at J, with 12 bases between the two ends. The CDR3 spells CASSQTTGGYTF. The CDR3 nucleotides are TGTGCCAGCAGTCAAACTACAGGGGGCTACACCTTC.

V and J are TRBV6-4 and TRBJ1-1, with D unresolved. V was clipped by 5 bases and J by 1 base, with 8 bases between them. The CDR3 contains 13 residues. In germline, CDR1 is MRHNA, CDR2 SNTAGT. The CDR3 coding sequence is TGTGCCAGCAGTTCACAGAGGAACACTGAAGCTTTCTTT. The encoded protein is CASSSQRNTEAFF.

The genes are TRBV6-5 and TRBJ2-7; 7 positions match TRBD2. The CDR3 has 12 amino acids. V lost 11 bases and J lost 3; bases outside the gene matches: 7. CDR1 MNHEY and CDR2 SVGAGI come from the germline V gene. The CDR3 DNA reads TGTGCCGCTCGGGGGGTCAGCTACGAGCAGTACTTC. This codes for CAARGVSYEQYF.

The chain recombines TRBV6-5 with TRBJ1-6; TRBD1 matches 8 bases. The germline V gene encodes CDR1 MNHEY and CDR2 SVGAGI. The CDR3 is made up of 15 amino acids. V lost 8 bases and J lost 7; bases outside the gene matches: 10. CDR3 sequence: CASSPDRVGNSPLHF. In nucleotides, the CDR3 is TGTGCCAGCTCACCGGACAGGGTGGGAAATTCACCCCTCCACTTT.

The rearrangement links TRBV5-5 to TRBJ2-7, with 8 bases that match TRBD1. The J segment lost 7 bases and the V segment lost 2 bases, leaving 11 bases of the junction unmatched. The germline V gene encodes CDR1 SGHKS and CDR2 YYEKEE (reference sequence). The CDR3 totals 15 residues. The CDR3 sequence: CASSFWDRPLIEQYF. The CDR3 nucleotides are TGTGCCAGCAGCTTCTGGGACAGGCCGTTAATAGAGCAGTACTTC.

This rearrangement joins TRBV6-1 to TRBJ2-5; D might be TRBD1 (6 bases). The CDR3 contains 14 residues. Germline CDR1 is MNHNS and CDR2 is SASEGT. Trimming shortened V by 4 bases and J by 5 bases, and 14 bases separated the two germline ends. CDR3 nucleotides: TGTGCCAGCAGTGGTCGACAGGCTATGGAGACCCAGTACTTC. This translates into CASSGRQAMETQYF.

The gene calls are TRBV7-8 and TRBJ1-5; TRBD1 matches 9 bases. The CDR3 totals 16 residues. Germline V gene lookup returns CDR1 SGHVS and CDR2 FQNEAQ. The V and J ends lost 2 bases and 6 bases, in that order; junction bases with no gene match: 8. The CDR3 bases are TGTGCCAGCAGCTTACGGGAGGGACAGGGTGGTCAGCCCCAGCATTTT. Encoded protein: CASSLREGQGGQPQHF. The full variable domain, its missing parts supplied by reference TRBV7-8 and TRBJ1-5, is GAGVSQSPRYKVAKRGQDVALRCDPISGHVSLFWYQQALGQGPEFLTYFQNEAQLDKSGLPSDRFFAERPEGSVSTLKIQRTQQEDSAVYLCASSLREGQGGQPQHFGDGTRLSIL.

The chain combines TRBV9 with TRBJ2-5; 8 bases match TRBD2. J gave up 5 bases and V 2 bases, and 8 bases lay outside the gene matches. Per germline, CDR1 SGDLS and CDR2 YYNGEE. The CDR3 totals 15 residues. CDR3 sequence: CASSVVGGAWETQYF. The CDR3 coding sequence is TGTGCCAGCAGCGTGGTCGGGGGGGCATGGGAGACCCAGTACTTC.

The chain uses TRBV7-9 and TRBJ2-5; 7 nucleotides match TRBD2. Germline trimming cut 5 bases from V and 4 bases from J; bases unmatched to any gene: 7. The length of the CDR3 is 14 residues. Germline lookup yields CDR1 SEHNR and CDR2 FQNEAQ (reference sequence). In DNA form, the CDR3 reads TGTGCCAGCAGCCGAGAAGCGGGGTCAGAGACCCAGTACTTC. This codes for CASSREAGSETQYF.

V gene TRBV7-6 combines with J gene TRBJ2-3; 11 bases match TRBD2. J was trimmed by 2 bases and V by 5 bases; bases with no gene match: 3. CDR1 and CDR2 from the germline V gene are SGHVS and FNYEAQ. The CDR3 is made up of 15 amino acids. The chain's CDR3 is CASSKLAGATDTQYF. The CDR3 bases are TGTGCCAGCAGCAAACTAGCGGGGGCCACAGATACGCAGTATTTT.

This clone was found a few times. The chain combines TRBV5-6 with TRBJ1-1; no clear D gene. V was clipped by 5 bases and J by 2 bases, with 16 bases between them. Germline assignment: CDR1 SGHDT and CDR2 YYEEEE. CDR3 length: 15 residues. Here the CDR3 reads CASRYTWEGNTEAFF. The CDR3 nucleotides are TGTGCCAGCAGGTACACATGGGAGGGTAACACTGAAGCTTTCTTT.